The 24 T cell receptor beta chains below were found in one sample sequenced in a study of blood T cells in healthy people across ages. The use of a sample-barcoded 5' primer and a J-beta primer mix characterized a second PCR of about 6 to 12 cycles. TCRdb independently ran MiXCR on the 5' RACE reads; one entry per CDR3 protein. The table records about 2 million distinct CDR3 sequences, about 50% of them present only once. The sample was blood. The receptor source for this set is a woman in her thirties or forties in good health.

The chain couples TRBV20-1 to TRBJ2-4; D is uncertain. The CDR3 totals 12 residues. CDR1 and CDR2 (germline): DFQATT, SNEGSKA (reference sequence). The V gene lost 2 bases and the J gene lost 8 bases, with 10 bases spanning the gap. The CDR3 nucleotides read TGCAGTGCTAGACCGGCGGTAGACATTCAGTACTTC. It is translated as CSARPAVDIQYF.

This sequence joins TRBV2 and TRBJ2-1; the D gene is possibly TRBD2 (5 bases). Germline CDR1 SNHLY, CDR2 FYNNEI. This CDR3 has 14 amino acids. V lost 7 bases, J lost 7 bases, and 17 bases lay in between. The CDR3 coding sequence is TGTGCCAGCAAGTCAGGCTACCCGGGAAATGAGCAGTTCTTC. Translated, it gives CASKSGYPGNEQFF.

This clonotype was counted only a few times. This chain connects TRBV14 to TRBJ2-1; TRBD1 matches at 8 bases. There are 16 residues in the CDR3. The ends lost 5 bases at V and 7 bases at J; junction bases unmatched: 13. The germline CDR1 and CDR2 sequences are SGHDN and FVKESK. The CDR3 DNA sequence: TGTGCCAGCAGCTCTCGGACAGGGTTTGGCTTGAATGAGCAGTTCTTC. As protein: CASSSRTGFGLNEQFF.

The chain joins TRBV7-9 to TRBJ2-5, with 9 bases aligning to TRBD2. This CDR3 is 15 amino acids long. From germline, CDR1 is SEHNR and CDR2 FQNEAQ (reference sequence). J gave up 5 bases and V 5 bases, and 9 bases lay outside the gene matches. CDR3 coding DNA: TGTGCCAGCAGCCGACAGGCGGGGGGGCTTGAGACCCAGTACTTC. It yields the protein CASSRQAGGLETQYF.

In nucleotides, the CDR3 is TGTGCCAGCAGTCACAGGGGGCTATCCAAAAACATTCAGTACTTC. Its protein product is CASSHRGLSKNIQYF. The V gene is TRBV6-2 or TRBV6-3, the J gene TRBJ2-4, with TRBD1 matching over 9 bases. The germline gives CDR1 MNHEY, CDR2 SVGEGT. J was trimmed by 2 bases and V by 5 bases; bases with no gene match: 4. This CDR3 comprises 15 residues.

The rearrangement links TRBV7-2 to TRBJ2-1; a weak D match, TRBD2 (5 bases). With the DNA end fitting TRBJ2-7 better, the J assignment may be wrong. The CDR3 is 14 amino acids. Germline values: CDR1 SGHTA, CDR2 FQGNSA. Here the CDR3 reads CASSLRPDYNEQYF. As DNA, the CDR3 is TGTGCCAGCAGCTTAAGACCCGACTACAATGAGCAGTACTTC.

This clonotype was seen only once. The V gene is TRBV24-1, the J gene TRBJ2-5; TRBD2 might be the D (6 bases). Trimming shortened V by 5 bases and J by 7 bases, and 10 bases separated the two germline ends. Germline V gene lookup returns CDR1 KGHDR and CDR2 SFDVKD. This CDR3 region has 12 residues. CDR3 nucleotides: TGTGCCACCAGTGGGGGGGTTGGGACCCAGTACTTC. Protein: CATSGGVGTQYF.

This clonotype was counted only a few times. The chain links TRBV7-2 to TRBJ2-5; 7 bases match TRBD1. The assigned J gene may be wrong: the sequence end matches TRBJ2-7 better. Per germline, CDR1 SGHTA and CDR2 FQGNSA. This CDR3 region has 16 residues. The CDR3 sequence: CASSPQVRNRGSEQYF. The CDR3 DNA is TGTGCCAGCAGCCCCCAAGTCCGGAACAGGGGAAGCGAGCAGTACTTC.

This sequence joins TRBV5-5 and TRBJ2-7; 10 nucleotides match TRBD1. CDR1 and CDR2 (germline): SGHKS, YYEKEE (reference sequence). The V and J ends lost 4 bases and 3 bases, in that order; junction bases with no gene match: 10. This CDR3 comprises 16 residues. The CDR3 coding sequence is TGTGCCAGCAGCGCGTGGGGGACAGGGGCTGACTACGAGCAGTACTTC. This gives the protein CASSAWGTGADYEQYF.

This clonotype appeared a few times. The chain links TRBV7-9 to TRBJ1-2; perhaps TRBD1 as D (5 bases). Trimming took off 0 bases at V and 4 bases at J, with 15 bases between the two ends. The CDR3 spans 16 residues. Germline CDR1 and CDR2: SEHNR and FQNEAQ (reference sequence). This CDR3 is CASSLALQGKGYGYTF. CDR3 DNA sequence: TGTGCCAGCAGCTTAGCGCTCCAGGGAAAGGGCTATGGCTACACCTTC.

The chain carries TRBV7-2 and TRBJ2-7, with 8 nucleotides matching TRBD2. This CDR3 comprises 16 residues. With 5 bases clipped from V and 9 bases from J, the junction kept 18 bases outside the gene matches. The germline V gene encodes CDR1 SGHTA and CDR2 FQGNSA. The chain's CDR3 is CASSPQTGGPGNGQYF. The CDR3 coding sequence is TGTGCCAGCAGCCCCCAGACGGGAGGGCCGGGGAACGGGCAGTACTTC.

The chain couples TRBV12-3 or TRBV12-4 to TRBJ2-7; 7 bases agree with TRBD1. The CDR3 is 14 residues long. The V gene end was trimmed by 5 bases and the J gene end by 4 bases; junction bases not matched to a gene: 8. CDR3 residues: CASSAPGQLYEQYF. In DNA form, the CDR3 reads TGTGCCAGCAGTGCTCCGGGACAGCTATACGAGCAGTACTTC.

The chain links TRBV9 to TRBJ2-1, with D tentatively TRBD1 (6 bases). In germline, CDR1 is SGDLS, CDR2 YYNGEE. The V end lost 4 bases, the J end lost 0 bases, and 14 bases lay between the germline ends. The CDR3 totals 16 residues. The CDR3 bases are TGTGCCAGCAGCACTCGCTCGGGACACTCCTACAATGAGCAGTTCTTC. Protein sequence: CASSTRSGHSYNEQFF.

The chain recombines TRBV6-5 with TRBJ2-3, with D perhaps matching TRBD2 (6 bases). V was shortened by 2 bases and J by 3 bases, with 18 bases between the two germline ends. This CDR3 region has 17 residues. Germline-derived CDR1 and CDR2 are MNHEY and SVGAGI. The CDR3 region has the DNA TGTGCCAGCAGTTACCGTCAACCTAGCGCCACGACAGATACGCAGTATTTT. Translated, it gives CASSYRQPSATTDTQYF.

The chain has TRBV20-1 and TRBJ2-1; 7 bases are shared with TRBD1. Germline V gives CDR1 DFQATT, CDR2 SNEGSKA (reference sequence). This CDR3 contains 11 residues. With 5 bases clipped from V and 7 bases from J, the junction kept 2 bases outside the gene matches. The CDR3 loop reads CSALTGNEQFF. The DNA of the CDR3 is TGCAGTGCTCTGACAGGGAATGAGCAGTTCTTC.

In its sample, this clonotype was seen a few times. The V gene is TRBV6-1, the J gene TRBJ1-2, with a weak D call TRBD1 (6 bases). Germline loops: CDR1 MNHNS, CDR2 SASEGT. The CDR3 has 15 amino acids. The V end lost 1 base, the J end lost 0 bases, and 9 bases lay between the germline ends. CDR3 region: CASSEEGGSNYGYTF. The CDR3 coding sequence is TGTGCCAGCAGTGAAGAGGGGGGATCTAACTATGGCTACACCTTC.

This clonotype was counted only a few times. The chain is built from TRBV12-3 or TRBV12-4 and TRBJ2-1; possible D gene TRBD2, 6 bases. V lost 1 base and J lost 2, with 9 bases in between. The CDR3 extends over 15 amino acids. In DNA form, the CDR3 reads TGTGCCAGCAGTTTAGTGGCGGGGCCCTACAATGAGCAGTTCTTC. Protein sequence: CASSLVAGPYNEQFF.

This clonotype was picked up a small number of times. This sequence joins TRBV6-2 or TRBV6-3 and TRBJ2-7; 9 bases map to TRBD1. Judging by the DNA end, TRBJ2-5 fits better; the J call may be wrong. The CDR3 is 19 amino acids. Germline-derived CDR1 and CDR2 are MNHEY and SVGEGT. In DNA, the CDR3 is TGTGCCAGCAGTTCCAGCGTTACGGGACAGGGTGCCCACAGAGAGACCCAGTACTTC. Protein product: CASSSSVTGQGAHRETQYF.

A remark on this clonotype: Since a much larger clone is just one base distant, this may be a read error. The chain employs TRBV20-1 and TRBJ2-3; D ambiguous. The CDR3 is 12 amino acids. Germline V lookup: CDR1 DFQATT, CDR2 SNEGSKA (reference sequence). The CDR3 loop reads CSAEKNTDAQYF. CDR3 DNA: TGCAGTGCGGAGAAGAACACAGATGCGCAGTATTTT.

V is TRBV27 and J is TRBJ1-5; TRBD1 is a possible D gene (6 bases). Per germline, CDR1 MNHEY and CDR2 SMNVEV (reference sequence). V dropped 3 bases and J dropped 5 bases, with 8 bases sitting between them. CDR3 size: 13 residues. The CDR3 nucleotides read TGTGCCAGCAGTTTGCGACAGGATCAGCCCCAGCATTTT. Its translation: CASSLRQDQPQHF.

As DNA, the CDR3 is TGCAGTGCTTCGGGTATTACCCTAGAGACCCAGTACTTC. This translates into CSASGITLETQYF. The V and J genes are TRBV20-1 and TRBJ2-5; D is undetermined. The germline V gene has CDR1 DFQATT and CDR2 SNEGSKA (reference sequence). V dropped 5 bases and J dropped 4 bases, with 14 bases sitting between them. The CDR3 consists of 13 residues.

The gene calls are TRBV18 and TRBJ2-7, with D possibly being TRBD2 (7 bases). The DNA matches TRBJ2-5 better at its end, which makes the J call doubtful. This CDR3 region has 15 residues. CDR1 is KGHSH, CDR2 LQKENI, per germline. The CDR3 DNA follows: TGTGCCAGCTCACCGGCGGGGGCCTTAGTGGAGACCCAGTACTTC. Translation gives CASSPAGALVETQYF.

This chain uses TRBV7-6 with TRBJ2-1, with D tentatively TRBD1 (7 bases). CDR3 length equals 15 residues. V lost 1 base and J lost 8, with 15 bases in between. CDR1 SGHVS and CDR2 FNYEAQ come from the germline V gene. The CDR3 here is CASSLGRDSLYEQFF. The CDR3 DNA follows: TGTGCCAGCAGCTTAGGGAGGGACAGTCTCTATGAGCAGTTCTTC.

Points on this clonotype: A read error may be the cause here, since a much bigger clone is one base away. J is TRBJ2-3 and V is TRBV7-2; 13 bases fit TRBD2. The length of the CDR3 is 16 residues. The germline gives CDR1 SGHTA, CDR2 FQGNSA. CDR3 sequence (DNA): TGTGCCAACAGCTCAGGACTAGCGGGGGGCACAGATACGCAGTATTTT. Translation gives CANSSGLAGGTDTQYF. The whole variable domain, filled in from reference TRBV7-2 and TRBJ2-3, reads GAGVSQSPSNKVTEKGKDVELRCDPISGHTALYWYRQSLGQGLEFLIYFQGNSAPDKSGLPSDRFSAERTGGSVSTLTIQRTQQEDSAVYLCANSSGLAGGTDTQYFGPGTRLTVL.